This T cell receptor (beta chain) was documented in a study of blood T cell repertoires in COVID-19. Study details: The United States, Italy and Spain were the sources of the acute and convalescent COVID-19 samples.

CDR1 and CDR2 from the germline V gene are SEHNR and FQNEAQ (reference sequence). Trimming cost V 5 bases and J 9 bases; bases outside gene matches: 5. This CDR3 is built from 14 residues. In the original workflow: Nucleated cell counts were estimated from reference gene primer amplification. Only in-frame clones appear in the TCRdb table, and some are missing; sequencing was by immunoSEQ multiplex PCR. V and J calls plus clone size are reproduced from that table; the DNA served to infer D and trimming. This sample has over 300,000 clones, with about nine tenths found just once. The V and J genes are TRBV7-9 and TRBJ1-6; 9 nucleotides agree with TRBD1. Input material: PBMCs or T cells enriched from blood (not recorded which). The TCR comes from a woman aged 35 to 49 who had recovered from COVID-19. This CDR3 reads CASSHGQGSSPLHF. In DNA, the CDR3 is TGTGCCAGCAGCCACGGACAGGGGAGTTCACCCCTCCACTTT.